This T cell receptor (beta chain) came from a study of blood T cell repertoires in COVID-19. The table came from immunoSEQ multiplex PCR; TCRdb's copy has only in-frame clones and leaves some out. The data hold 35,000 or so clones, with 85% to 95% observed a single time. The CDR3 covers 14 residues. Germline V gene lookup returns CDR1 SGHVS and CDR2 FQNEAQ. Trimming took 6 bases from V and 5 from J; bases not matched to a gene: 9. The receptor was isolated from a man aged 55-75 years with active or convalescent COVID-19. Sequences were obtained from peripheral blood. The chain uses TRBV7-8 and TRBJ2-7; 8 nucleotides agree with TRBD1. This CDR3 reads CASRTGQGSHEQYF. The CDR3 DNA follows: TGTGCCAGCAGGACAGGACAGGGATCCCACGAGCAGTACTTC.